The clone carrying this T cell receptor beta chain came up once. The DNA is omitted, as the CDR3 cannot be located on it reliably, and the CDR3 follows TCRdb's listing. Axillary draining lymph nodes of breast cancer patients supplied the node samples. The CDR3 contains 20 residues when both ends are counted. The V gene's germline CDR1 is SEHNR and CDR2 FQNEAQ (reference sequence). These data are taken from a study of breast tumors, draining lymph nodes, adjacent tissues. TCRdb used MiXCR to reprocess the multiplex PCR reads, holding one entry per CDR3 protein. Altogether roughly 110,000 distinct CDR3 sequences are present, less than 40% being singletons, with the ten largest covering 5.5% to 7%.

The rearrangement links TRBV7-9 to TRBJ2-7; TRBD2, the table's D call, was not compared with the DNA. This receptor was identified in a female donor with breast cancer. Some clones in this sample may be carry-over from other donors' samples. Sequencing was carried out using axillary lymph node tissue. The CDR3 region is CASSFYICSASSGSSYEQYF.